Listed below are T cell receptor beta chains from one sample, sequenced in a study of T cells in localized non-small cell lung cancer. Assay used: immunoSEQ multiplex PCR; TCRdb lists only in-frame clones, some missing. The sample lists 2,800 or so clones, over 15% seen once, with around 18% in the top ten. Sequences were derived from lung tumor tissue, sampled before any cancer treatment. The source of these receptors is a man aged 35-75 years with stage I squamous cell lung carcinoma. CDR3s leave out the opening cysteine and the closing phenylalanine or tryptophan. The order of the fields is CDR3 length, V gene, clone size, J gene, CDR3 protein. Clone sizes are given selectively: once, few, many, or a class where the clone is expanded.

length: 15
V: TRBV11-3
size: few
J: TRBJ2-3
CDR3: ASSSKGLAGGRDTQY

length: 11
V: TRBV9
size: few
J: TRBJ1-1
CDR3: ASNEGMNTEAF

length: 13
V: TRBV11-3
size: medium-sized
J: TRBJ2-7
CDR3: ASSLVPLGMDEQY

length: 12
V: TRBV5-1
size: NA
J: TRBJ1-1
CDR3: ASSGGQGYAEAF

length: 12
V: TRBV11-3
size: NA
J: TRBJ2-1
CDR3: ASSITPDGAPWF

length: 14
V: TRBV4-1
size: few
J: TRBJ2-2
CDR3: ASSLRGTGTTGELF

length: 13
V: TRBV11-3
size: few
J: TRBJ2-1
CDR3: ASSLSGSSYNEQF

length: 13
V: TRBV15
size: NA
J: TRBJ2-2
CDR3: ATRRAGSQTGELF

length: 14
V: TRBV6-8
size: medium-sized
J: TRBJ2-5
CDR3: ASSSPTRRGGETQY

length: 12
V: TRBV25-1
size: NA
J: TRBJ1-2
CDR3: ASSEGSRISGYT

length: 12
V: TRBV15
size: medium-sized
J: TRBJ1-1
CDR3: ATGKGDRGTEAF

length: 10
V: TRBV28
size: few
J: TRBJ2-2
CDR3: ASRLSPGELF

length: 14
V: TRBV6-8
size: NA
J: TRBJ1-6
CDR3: ASSYEGGSYNSPLH

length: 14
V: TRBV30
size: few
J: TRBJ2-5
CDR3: AWRPFVGVWTETQY

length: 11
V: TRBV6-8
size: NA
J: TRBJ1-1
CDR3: AARTEDYTEAF

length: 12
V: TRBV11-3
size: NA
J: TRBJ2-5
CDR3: ASSLTLDQETQY

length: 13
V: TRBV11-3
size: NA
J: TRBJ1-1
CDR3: ASSLGHGRRTEAF

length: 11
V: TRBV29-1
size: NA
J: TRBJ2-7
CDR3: SVLFYSQGEQY

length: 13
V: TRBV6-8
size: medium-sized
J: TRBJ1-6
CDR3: ASEIQPTVYSPLH

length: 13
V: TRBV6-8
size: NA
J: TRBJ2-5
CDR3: ASRAQAGGQETQY

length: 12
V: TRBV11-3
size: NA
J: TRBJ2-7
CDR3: ASSLDWAQGEQY

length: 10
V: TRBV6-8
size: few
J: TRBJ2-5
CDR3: ASSNSPQTQY

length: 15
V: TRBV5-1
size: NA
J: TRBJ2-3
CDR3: ASSTLPSGGGGDTQY

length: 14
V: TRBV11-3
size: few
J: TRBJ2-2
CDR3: ASSFGGKAPAGELF

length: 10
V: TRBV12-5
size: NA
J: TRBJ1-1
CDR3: ASGPPGPEAF

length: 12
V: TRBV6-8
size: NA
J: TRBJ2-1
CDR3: ASILGGSYNEQF

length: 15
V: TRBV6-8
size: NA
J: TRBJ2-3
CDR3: ASSDRNRFIGTDTQY